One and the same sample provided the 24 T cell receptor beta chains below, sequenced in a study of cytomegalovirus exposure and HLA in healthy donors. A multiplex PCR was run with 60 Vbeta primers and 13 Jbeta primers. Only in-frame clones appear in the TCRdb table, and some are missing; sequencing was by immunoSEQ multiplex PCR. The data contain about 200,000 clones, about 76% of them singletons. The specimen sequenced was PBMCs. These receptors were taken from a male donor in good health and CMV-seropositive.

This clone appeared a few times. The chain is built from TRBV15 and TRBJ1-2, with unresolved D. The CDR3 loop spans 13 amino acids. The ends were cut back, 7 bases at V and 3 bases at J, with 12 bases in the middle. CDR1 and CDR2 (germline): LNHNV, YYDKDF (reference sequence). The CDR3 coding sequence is TGTGCCACCAAGAACTCTCGGGACTATGGCTACACCTTC. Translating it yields CATKNSRDYGYTF.

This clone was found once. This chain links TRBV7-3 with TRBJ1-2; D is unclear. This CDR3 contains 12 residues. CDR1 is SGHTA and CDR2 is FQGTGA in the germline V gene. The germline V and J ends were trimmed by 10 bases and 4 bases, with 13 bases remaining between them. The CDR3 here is CATGDEGYGYTF. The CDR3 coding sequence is TGTGCCACCGGTGATGAGGGCTATGGCTACACCTTC. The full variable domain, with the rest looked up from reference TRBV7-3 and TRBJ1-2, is GAGVSQTPSNKVTEKGKYVELRCDPISGHTALYWYRQSLGQGPEFLIYFQGTGAADDSGLPNDRFFAVRPEGSVSTLKIQRTERGDSAVYLCATGDEGYGYTFGSGTRLTVV.

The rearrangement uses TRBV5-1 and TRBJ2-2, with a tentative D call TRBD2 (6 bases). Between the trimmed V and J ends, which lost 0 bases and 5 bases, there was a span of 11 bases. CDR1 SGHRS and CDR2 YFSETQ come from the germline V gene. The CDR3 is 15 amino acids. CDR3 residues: CASSLGLVSTGELFF. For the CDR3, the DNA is TGCGCCAGCAGCTTGGGACTAGTATCTACCGGGGAGCTGTTTTTT.

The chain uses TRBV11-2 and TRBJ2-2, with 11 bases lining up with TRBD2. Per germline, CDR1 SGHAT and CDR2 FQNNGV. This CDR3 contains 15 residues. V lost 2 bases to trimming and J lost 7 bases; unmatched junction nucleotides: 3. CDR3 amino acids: CASSLQLAGDGELFF. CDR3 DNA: TGTGCCAGCAGCTTACAACTAGCGGGAGACGGGGAGCTGTTTTTT.

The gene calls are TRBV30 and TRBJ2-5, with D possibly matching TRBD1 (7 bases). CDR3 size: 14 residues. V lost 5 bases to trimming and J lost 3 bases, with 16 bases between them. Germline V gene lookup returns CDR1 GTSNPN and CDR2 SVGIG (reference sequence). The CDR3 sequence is CAWGGGTVKETQYF. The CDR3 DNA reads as TGTGCCTGGGGAGGAGGGACAGTGAAAGAGACCCAGTACTTC.

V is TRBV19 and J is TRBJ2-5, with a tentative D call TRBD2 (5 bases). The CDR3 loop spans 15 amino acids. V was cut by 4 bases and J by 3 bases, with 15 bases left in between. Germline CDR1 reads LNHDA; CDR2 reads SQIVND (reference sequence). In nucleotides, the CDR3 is TGTGCCAGTAGTAAAAGTGGACTCCTGAAAGAGACCCAGTACTTC. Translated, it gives CASSKSGLLKETQYF. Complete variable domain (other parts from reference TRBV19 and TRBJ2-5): DGGITQSPKYLFRKEGQNVTLSCEQNLNHDAMYWYRQDPGQGLRLIYYSQIVNDFQKGDIAEGYSVSREKKESFPLTVTSAQKNPTAFYLCASSKSGLLKETQYFGPGTRLLVL.

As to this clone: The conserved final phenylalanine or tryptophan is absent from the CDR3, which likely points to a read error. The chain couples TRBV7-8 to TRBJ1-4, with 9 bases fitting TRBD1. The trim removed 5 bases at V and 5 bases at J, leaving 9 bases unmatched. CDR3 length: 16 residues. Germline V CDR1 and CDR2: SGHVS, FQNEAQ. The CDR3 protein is CASSLRRDRENEKLFL. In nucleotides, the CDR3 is TGTGCCAGCAGCCTCCGCCGGGACAGGGAAAATGAAAAACTGTTTCTT.

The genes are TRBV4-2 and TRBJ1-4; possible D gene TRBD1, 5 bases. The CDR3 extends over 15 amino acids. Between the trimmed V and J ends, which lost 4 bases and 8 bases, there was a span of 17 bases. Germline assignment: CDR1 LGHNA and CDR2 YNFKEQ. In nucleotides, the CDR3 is TGTGCCAGCAGCCCCAAGTCGGGGGAGACGGAAAAACTGTTTTTT. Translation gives CASSPKSGETEKLFF.

The CDR3 nucleotides read TGTGCCAGCTCCCAGCGAGAAGAGACCCAGTACTTC. Translating it yields CASSQREETQYF. The chain recombines TRBV9 with TRBJ2-5; D uncertain. The CDR3 loop spans 12 amino acids. Germline V gives CDR1 SGDLS, CDR2 YYNGEE. V was shortened by 7 bases and J by 3 bases, with 10 bases between the two germline ends.

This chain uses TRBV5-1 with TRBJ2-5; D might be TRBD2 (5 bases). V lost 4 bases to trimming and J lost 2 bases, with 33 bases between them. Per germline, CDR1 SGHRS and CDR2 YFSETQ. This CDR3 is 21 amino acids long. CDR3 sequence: CASSRPTWTSDSPAGQETQYF. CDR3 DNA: TGCGCCAGCAGCCGACCCACTTGGACCTCCGATTCCCCGGCGGGTCAAGAGACCCAGTACTTC.

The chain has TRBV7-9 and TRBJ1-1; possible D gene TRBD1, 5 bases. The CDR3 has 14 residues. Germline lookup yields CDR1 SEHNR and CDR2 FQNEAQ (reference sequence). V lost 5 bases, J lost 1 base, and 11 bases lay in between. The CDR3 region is CASSPWTSNTEAFF. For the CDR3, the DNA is TGTGCCAGCAGCCCTTGGACATCGAACACTGAAGCTTTCTTT.

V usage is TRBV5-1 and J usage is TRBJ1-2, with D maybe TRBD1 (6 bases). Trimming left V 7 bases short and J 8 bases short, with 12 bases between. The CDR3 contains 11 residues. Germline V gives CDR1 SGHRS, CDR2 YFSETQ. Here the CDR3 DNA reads TGCGCCAGCGAGGACAGTAGAGGCTACACCTTC. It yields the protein CASEDSRGYTF.

The CDR3 reads CASSSSGVTGELFF. The DNA of the CDR3 is TGCGCCAGCAGCTCCTCAGGGGTCACCGGGGAGCTGTTTTTT. V gene TRBV5-1 combines with J gene TRBJ2-2; the D gene is possibly TRBD1 (6 bases). The ends were cut back, 3 bases at V and 4 bases at J, with 10 bases in the middle. This CDR3 comprises 14 residues. The V gene's germline CDR1 is SGHRS and CDR2 YFSETQ.

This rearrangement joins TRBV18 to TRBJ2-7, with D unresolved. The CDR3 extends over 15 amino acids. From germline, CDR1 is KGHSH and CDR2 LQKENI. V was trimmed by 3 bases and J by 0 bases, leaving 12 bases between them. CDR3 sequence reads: CASSPVERSSYEQYF. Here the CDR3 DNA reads TGTGCCAGCTCACCTGTGGAGAGGAGCTCCTACGAGCAGTACTTC.

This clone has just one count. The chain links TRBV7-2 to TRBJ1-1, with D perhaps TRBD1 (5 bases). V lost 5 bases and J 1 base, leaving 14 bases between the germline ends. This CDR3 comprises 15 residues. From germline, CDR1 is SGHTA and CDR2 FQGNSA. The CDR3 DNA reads TGTGCCAGCAGCCGTGCAGGGACTTCGAACACTGAAGCTTTCTTT. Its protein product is CASSRAGTSNTEAFF.

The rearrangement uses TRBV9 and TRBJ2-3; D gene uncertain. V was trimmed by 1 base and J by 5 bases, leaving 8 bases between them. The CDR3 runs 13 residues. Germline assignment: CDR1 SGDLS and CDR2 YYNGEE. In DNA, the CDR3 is TGTGCCAGCAGCGTACAGGTTAGAGATACGCAGTATTTT. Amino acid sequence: CASSVQVRDTQYF.

Here the CDR3 reads CASSPRLAGYNEQFF. The DNA for the CDR3 is TGTGCCAGCAGCCCCCGACTAGCGGGGTACAATGAGCAGTTCTTC. The V and J genes are TRBV14 and TRBJ2-1; the match to TRBD2 covers 11 bases. CDR1 SGHDN and CDR2 FVKESK come from the germline V gene. This CDR3 comprises 15 residues. Trimming cost V 4 bases and J 4 bases; bases outside gene matches: 3.

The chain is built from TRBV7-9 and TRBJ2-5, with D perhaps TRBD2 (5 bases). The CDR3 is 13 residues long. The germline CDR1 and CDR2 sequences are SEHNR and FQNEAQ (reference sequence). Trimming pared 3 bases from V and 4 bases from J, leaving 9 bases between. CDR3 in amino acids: CASSLSGAETQYF. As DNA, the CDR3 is TGTGCCAGCAGCTTGAGCGGTGCAGAGACCCAGTACTTC. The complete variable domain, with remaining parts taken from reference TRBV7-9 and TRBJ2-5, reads DTGVSQNPRHKITKRGQNVTFRCDPISEHNRLYWYRQTLGQGPEFLTYFQNEAQLEKSRLLSDRFSAERPKGSFSTLEIQRTEQGDSAMYLCASSLSGAETQYFGPGTRLLVL.

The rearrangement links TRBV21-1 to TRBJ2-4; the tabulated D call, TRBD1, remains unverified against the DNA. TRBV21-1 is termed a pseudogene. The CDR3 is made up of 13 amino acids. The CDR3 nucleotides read TGTGCCAGCAACCCGAGGGGGTACGACATTCAGTACTTC. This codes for CASNPRGYDIQYF.

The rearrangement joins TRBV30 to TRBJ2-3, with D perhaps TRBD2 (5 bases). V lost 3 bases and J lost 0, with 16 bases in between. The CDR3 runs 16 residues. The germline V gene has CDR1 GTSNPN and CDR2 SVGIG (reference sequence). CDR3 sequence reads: CAWRAPLATSTDTQYF. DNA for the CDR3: TGTGCCTGGAGGGCACCTCTAGCAACTAGCACAGATACGCAGTATTTT.

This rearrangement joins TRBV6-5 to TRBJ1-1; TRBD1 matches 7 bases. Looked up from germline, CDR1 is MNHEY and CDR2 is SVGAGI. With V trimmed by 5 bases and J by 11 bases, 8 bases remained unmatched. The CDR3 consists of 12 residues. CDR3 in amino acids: CASSRDSLRAFF. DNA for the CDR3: TGTGCCAGCAGTAGGGACAGCCTGAGGGCTTTCTTT.

CDR3 DNA sequence: TGTGCCAGCAGCCGGGACAGGTGGGACGAAAAACTGTTTTTT. It is translated as CASSRDRWDEKLFF. The chain joins TRBV9 to TRBJ1-4, with 8 bases that match TRBD1. The J segment lost 8 bases and the V segment lost 4 bases, leaving 7 bases of the junction unmatched. This CDR3 contains 14 residues. Germline CDR1 and CDR2: SGDLS and YYNGEE.

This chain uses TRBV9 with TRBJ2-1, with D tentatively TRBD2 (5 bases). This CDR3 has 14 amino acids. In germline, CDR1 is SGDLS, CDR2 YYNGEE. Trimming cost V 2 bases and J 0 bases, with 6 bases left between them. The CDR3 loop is CASSVSGSYNEQFF. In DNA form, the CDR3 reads TGTGCCAGCAGCGTGAGCGGCTCCTACAATGAGCAGTTCTTC.

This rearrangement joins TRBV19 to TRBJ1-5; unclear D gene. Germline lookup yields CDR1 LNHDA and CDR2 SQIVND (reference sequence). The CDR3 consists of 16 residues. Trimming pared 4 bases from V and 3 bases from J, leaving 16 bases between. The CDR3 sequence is CASSTPYPGVNQPQHF. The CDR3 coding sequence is TGTGCCAGTAGTACCCCTTACCCCGGGGTCAATCAGCCCCAGCATTTT.